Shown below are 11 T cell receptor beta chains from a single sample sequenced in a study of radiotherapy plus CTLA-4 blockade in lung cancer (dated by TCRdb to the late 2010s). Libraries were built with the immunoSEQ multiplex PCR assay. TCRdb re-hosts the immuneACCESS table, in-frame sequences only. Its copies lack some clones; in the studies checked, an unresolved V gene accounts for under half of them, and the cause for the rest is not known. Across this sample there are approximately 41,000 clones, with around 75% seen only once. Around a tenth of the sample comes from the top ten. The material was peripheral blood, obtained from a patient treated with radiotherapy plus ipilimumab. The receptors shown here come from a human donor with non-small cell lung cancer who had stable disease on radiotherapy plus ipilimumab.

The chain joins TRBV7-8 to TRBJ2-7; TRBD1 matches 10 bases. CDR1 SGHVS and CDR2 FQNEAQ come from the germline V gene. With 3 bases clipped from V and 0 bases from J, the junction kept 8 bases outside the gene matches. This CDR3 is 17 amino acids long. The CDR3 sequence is CASSFKPGQGSSYEQYF. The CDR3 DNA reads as TGTGCCAGCAGCTTTAAACCGGGACAGGGGTCCTCCTACGAGCAGTACTTC.

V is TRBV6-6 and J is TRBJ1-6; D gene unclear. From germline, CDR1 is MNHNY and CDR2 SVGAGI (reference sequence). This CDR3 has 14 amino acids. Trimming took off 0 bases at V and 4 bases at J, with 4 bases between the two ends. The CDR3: CASSYSAYNSPLHF. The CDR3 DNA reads TGTGCCAGCAGTTACTCAGCTTATAATTCACCCCTCCACTTT.

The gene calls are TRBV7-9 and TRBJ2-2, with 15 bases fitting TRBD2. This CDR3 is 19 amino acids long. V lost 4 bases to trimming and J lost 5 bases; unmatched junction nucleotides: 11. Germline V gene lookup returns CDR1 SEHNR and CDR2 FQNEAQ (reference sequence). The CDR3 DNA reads TGTGCCAGCAGCTCTCCACACCCTGGGACTAGCGGGGGGACCGGGGAGCTGTTTTTT. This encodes CASSSPHPGTSGGTGELFF.

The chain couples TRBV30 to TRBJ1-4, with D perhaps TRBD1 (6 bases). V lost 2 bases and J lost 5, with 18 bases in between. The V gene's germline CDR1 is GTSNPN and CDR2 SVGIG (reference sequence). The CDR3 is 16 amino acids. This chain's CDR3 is CAWSLTRGGYNEKLFF. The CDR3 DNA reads TGTGCCTGGAGTTTAACACGAGGGGGATACAATGAAAAACTGTTTTTT.

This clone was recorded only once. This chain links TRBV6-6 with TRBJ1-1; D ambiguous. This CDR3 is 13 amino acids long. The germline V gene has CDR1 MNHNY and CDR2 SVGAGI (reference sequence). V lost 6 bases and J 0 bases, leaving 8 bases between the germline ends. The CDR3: CASRPIMNTEAFF. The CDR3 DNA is TGTGCCAGCAGGCCTATTATGAACACTGAAGCTTTCTTT.

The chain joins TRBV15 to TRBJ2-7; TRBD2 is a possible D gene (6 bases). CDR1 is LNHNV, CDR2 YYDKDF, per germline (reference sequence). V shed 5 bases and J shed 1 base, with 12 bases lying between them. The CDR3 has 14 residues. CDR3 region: CATSSGGISYEQYF. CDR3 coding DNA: TGTGCCACCAGCTCTGGGGGGATTTCCTACGAGCAGTACTTC. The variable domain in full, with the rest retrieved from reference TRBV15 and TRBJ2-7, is DAMVIQNPRYQVTQFGKPVTLSCSQTLNHNVMYWYQQKSSQAPKLLFHYYDKDFNNEADTPDNFQSRRPNTSFCFLDIRSPGLGDTAMYLCATSSGGISYEQYFGPGTRLTVT.

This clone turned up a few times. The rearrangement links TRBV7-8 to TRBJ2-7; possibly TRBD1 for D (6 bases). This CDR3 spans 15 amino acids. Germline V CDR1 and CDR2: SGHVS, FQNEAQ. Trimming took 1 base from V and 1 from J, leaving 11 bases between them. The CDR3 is CASSLVAGDSYEQYF. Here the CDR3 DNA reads TGTGCCAGCAGCTTAGTTGCAGGGGATTCCTACGAGCAGTACTTC.

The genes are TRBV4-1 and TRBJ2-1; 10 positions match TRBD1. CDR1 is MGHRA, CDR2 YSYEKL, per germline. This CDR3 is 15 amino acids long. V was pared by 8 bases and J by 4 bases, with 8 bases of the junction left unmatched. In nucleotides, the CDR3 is TGCGCCAGCTGCAAGGGGACAGGGGTTTACAATGAGCAGTTCTTC. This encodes CASCKGTGVYNEQFF.

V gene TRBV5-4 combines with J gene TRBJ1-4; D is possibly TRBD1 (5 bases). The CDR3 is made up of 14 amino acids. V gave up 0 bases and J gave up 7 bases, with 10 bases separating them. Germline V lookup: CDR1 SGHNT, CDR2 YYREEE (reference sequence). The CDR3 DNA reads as TGTGCCAGCAGCTTGGGGGGGAGGGCTGAAAAACTGTTTTTT. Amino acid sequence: CASSLGGRAEKLFF.

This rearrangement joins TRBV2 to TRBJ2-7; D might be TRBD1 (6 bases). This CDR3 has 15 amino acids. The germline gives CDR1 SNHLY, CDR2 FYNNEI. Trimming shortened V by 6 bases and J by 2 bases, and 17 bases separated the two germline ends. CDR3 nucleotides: TGTGCCAGCAGCGTCAGGGGATTCTCCACCTACGAGCAGTACTTC. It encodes CASSVRGFSTYEQYF.

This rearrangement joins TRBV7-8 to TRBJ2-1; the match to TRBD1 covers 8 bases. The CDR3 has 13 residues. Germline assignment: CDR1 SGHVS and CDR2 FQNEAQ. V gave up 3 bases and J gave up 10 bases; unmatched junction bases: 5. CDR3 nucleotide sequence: TGTGCCAGCAGCTTTGATTCAGGGGGCGAGCAGTTCTTC. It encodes CASSFDSGGEQFF.